This entry lists 24 T cell receptor beta chains sequenced from one sample in a study of blood T cell repertoires in COVID-19 (TCRdb year 2020). The method behind the library was the immunoSEQ multiplex PCR assay. TCRdb obtained this table from immuneACCESS and retained in-frame rearrangements with V and J assigned. These tables miss some clones; where compared with another copy, unresolved V genes account for less than half of the shortfall, and the remainder is unexplained. The sample has about 250,000 clones on record, around 89% of them singletons. The leading ten clones occupy approximately 0.84% of the sample. Sequencing was performed on peripheral blood. The source of these receptors is a man younger than 40 with acute or convalescent COVID-19.

The rearrangement uses TRBV6-5 and TRBJ2-7, with TRBD2 identical over 10 bases. The CDR3 runs 15 residues. Germline V gene data show CDR1 as MNHEY and CDR2 as SVGAGI. J gave up 2 bases and V 6 bases, and 7 bases lay outside the gene matches. CDR3 bases: TGTGCCAGCAGACTTAGACTAGCGGGTACCTACGAGCAGTACTTC. This translates into CASRLRLAGTYEQYF.

This clone was seen just once. The gene calls are TRBV5-4 and TRBJ2-7; a possible D gene is TRBD2 (6 bases). CDR3 length equals 16 residues. Germline values: CDR1 SGHNT, CDR2 YYREEE (reference sequence). V lost 0 bases and J lost 5, with 18 bases in between. The CDR3 bases are TGTGCCAGCAGCTTGGCAGTGGGGAGTTGGAGGGACGAGCAGTACTTC. Translated, it gives CASSLAVGSWRDEQYF.

The chain joins TRBV7-2 to TRBJ1-2, with 7 bases matching TRBD1. Looked up from germline, CDR1 is SGHTA and CDR2 is FQGNSA. CDR3 length equals 14 residues. V lost 5 bases, J lost 8 bases, and 11 bases stayed unmatched. The DNA for the CDR3 is TGTGCCAGCAGCCATCGGACAGGCGGGTACGGCTACACCTTC. It translates to CASSHRTGGYGYTF. Variable domain in full (rest from reference TRBV7-2 and TRBJ1-2): GAGVSQSPSNKVTEKGKDVELRCDPISGHTALYWYRQSLGQGLEFLIYFQGNSAPDKSGLPSDRFSAERTGGSVSTLTIQRTQQEDSAVYLCASSHRTGGYGYTFGSGTRLTVV.

This chain joins TRBV5-1 and TRBJ2-3; TRBD2 might be the D (5 bases). This CDR3 has 15 amino acids. Trimming left V 7 bases short and J 5 bases short, with 20 bases between. CDR1 and CDR2 from the germline V gene are SGHRS and YFSETQ. CDR3 sequence reads: CASALGWVGEDTQYF. CDR3 DNA: TGCGCCAGCGCCCTCGGTTGGGTCGGGGAAGATACGCAGTATTTT.

As to this clone: At one of its ends the junction is not consistent with the germline gene, which may arise from a read error. This sequence joins TRBV18 and TRBJ2-5; 7 bases match TRBD1. The CDR3 length is 13 residues. Germline CDR1 and CDR2: KGHSH and LQKENI. The CDR3 region has the DNA TGTGCCAGCTCTCCACAGGGGTTAGAGACCCAGTACTTC. Translated, it gives CASSPQGLETQYF.

The genes are TRBV30 and TRBJ1-5, with no clear D. V gave up 4 bases and J gave up 4 bases, with 14 bases separating them. The germline V gene has CDR1 GTSNPN and CDR2 SVGIG (reference sequence). CDR3 size: 14 residues. The CDR3 region is CAWTLKGGNQPQHF. Here the CDR3 DNA reads TGTGCCTGGACCCTGAAGGGAGGTAATCAGCCCCAGCATTTT. Full variable domain (missing parts from reference TRBV30 and TRBJ1-5): SQTIHQWPATLVQPVGSPLSLECTVEGTSNPNLYWYRQAAGRGLQLLFYSVGIGQISSEVPQNLSASRPQDRQFILSSKKLLLSDSGFYLCAWTLKGGNQPQHFGDGTRLSIL.

In regard to this clone: At one end the junction does not follow the germline gene, possibly because of a read error. CDR3 protein: CASSQVRPKGERIF. CDR3 in DNA: TGTGCCAGCAGCCAAGTACGCCCTAAGGGGGAACGGATCTTT. The J gene is TRBJ1-1, the V gene TRBV3-1 (or the pseudogene TRBV3-2), with D perhaps matching TRBD1 (6 bases). CDR3 length: 14 amino acids. Looked up from germline, CDR1 is LGHDT and CDR2 is YNNKEL (reference sequence).

This chain links TRBV14 with TRBJ2-1, with 11 nucleotides matching TRBD1. The CDR3 runs to 17 residues. Trimming removed 3 bases from V and 1 base from J; junction bases left unmatched: 5. Germline V gene sequence: CDR1 SGHDN, CDR2 FVKESK. CDR3 region: CASSQDRGLTSYNEQFF. DNA of the CDR3: TGTGCCAGCAGCCAGGACAGGGGGCTTACGTCCTACAATGAGCAGTTCTTC.

The chain links TRBV28 to TRBJ2-3; the D gene is possibly TRBD1 (5 bases). Germline-derived CDR1 and CDR2 are MDHEN and SYDVKM. The CDR3 has 14 amino acids. V lost 5 bases, J lost 4 bases, and 13 bases lay in between. The CDR3 DNA follows: TGTGCCAGCAGTACCCTCGACAGTTCAGATACGCAGTATTTT. Translating it yields CASSTLDSSDTQYF. The full variable domain, its missing parts supplied by reference TRBV28 and TRBJ2-3, is DVKVTQSSRYLVKRTGEKVFLECVQDMDHENMFWYRQDPGLGLRLIYFSYDVKMKEKGDIPEGYSVSREKKERFSLILESASTNQTSMYLCASSTLDSSDTQYFGPGTRLTVL.

The chain links TRBV24-1 to TRBJ2-1; D unresolved. V was cut by 9 bases and J by 7 bases, with 9 bases left in between. The length of the CDR3 is 11 residues. Germline lookup yields CDR1 KGHDR and CDR2 SFDVKD. CDR3 sequence: CATARWNEQFF. CDR3 coding DNA: TGTGCCACCGCTAGATGGAATGAGCAGTTCTTC.

This clone was observed a single time. The V call is TRBV7-9, the J call TRBJ1-2, with 12 bases that match TRBD1. CDR1 SEHNR and CDR2 FQNEAQ come from the germline V gene (reference sequence). V lost 5 bases to trimming and J lost 6 bases; unmatched junction nucleotides: 7. The CDR3 runs to 15 residues. The CDR3, as DNA: TGTGCCAGCAGCCCGGGACAGGGGGCGTTAGATGGCTACACCTTC. Amino acid sequence: CASSPGQGALDGYTF.

This chain connects TRBV9 to TRBJ2-5; D remains ambiguous. The CDR3 sequence is 15 residues long. The germline V gene encodes CDR1 SGDLS and CDR2 YYNGEE. Between the trimmed V and J ends, which lost 4 bases and 4 bases, there was a span of 17 bases. CDR3 region: CASSPSVAPGETQYF. CDR3 DNA: TGTGCCAGCAGCCCGTCTGTCGCCCCGGGAGAGACCCAGTACTTC. The variable domain in full, completed from reference TRBV9 and TRBJ2-5, reads DSGVTQTPKHLITATGQRVTLRCSPRSGDLSVYWYQQSLDQGLQFLIQYYNGEERAKGNILERFSAQQFPDLHSELNLSSLELGDSALYFCASSPSVAPGETQYFGPGTRLLVL.

V and J are TRBV15 and TRBJ2-5; no firm D call. There are 15 residues in the CDR3. The germline V and J ends were trimmed by 1 base and 4 bases, with 13 bases remaining between them. Germline loops: CDR1 LNHNV, CDR2 YYDKDF (reference sequence). The CDR3 DNA reads TGTGCCACCAGCAGAGGGCACGGCGGCGTAGAGACCCAGTACTTC. This codes for CATSRGHGGVETQYF.

The chain employs TRBV19 and TRBJ2-7; D may be TRBD1 (6 bases). The CDR3 has 12 amino acids. The V gene's germline CDR1 is LNHDA and CDR2 SQIVND (reference sequence). The V gene lost 5 bases and the J gene lost 5 bases, with 10 bases spanning the gap. The CDR3 nucleotides read TGTGCCAGTAGTGCTACAGGGAACGAGCAGTACTTC. It is translated as CASSATGNEQYF.

The gene calls are TRBV5-1 and TRBJ2-5; D gene uncertain. The V and J ends lost 0 bases and 2 bases respectively, with 11 bases between them. This CDR3 is 15 amino acids long. From germline, CDR1 is SGHRS and CDR2 YFSETQ. The CDR3 reads CASSLGLTLQETQYF. Written as DNA, the CDR3 is TGCGCCAGCAGCTTGGGACTGACTCTGCAAGAGACCCAGTACTTC.

This clone was counted a single time. This chain links TRBV7-9 with TRBJ2-7; D is ambiguous. This CDR3 has 15 amino acids. Germline V CDR1 and CDR2: SEHNR, FQNEAQ (reference sequence). V was cut by 1 base and J by 0 bases, with 10 bases left in between. For the CDR3, the DNA is TGTGCCAGCAGCTTAGGTCCCCCGAGCTCCTACGAGCAGTACTTC. Translating gives CASSLGPPSSYEQYF.

The chain couples TRBV28 to TRBJ1-2, with 10 positions matching TRBD1. The V and J ends lost 4 bases and 10 bases, in that order; junction bases with no gene match: 6. Looked up from germline, CDR1 is MDHEN and CDR2 is SYDVKM. The CDR3 spans 13 residues. This CDR3 is CASSSTRQGAYTF. Written as DNA, the CDR3 is TGTGCCAGCAGTTCAACACGACAGGGGGCCTACACCTTC.

The CDR3 spells CASSVSASGIGYEQYF. The CDR3 region has the DNA TGTGCCAGCAGCGTCTCGGCTAGCGGGATAGGGTACGAGCAGTACTTC. The genes are TRBV9 and TRBJ2-7; TRBD2 aligns across 9 bases. Germline lookup yields CDR1 SGDLS and CDR2 YYNGEE. V trimming: 2 bases; J trimming: 4 bases; junction bases outside the gene matches: 10. This CDR3 has 16 amino acids.

This rearrangement joins TRBV5-4 to TRBJ1-3; D might be TRBD1 (6 bases). Germline V gives CDR1 SGHNT, CDR2 YYREEE (reference sequence). The CDR3 totals 17 residues. Trimming left V 0 bases short and J 0 bases short, with 13 bases between. CDR3 amino acids: CASSLGQASASGNTIYF. The CDR3 DNA follows: TGTGCCAGCAGCTTGGGACAGGCTTCCGCCTCTGGAAACACCATATATTTT.

V gene TRBV28 combines with J gene TRBJ2-2; 12 bases agree with TRBD2. The germline V gene encodes CDR1 MDHEN and CDR2 SYDVKM. This CDR3 is 17 amino acids long. V trimming: 3 bases; J trimming: 7 bases; junction bases outside the gene matches: 9. This CDR3 reads CASSFSSSGGADGELFF. The CDR3 DNA reads TGTGCCAGCAGTTTTTCGTCTAGCGGGGGGGCTGACGGGGAGCTGTTTTTT.

The chain combines TRBV7-2 with TRBJ2-1; no clear D. V was trimmed by 3 bases and J by 8 bases, leaving 8 bases between them. This CDR3 comprises 12 residues. CDR1 and CDR2 (germline): SGHTA, FQGNSA. The CDR3, as DNA: TGTGCCAGCAGCTTTGGCTCCCATGAGCAGTTCTTC. This codes for CASSFGSHEQFF.

The chain links TRBV15 to TRBJ1-2; D possibly corresponds to TRBD1 (5 bases). Germline CDR1 LNHNV, CDR2 YYDKDF (reference sequence). The CDR3 runs to 14 residues. Trimming pared 0 bases from V and 9 bases from J, leaving 14 bases between. CDR3 sequence: CATSRDAGTGRYTF. CDR3 in DNA: TGTGCCACCAGCAGAGATGCGGGGACCGGACGCTACACCTTC.

This clone was seen once. The rearrangement links TRBV6-5 to TRBJ1-2; 9 bases align to TRBD1. Germline assignment: CDR1 MNHEY and CDR2 SVGAGI. With 6 bases clipped from V and 7 bases from J, the junction kept 9 bases outside the gene matches. CDR3 length: 14 amino acids. CDR3 protein: CASRPRGQGGGYTF. In DNA form, the CDR3 reads TGTGCCAGCAGGCCAAGGGGACAGGGTGGTGGCTACACCTTC.

This rearrangement joins TRBV5-6 to TRBJ1-2, with 9 nucleotides matching TRBD1. Germline loops: CDR1 SGHDT, CDR2 YYEEEE. The CDR3 is 14 residues long. J gave up 4 bases and V 4 bases, and 5 bases lay outside the gene matches. CDR3 residues: CASSGGQGVYGYTF. CDR3 DNA: TGTGCCAGCAGCGGGGGACAGGGCGTCTATGGCTACACCTTC.